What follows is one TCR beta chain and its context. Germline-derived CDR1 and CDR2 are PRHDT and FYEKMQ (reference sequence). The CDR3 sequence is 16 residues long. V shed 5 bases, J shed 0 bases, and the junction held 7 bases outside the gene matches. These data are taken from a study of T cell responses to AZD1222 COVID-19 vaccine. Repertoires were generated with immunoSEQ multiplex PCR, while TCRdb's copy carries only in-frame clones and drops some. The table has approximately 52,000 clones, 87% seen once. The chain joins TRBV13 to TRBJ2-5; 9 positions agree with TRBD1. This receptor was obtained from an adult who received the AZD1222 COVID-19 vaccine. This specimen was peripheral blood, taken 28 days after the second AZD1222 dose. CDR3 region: CASSPGTGLYQETQYF. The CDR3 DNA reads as TGTGCCAGCAGCCCCGGGACAGGGCTGTACCAAGAGACCCAGTACTTC.